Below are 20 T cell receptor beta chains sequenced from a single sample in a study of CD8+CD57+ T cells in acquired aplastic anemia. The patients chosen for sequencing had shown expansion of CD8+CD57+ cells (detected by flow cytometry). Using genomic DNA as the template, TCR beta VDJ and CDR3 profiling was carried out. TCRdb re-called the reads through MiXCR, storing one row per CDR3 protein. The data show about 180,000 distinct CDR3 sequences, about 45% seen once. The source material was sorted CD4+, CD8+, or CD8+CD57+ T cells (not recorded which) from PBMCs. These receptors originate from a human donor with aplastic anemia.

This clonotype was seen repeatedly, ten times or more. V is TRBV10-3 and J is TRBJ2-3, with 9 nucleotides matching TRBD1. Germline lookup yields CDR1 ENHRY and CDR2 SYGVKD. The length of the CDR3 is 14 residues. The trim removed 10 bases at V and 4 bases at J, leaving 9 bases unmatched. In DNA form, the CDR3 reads TGTGCCAGCCTCCCCGGGACAGGGTCAGATACGCAGTATTTT. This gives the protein CASLPGTGSDTQYF.

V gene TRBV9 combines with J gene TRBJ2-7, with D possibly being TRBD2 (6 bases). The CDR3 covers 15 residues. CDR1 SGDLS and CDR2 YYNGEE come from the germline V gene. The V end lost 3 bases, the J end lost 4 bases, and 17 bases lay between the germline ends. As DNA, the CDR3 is TGTGCCAGCAGCGCGAGGGACTCTTTACAATACGAGCAGTACTTC. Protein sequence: CASSARDSLQYEQYF.

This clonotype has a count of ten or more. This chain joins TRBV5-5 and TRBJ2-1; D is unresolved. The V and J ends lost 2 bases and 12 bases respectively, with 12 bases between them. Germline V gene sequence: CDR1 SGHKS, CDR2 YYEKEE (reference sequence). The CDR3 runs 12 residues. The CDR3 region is CASSFASPAQFF. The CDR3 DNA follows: TGTGCCAGCAGCTTCGCCTCCCCGGCGCAGTTCTTC.

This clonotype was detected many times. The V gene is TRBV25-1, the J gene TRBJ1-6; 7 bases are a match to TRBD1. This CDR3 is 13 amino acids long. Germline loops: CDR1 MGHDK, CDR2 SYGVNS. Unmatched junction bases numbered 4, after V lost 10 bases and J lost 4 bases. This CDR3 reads CATQGEYNSPLHF. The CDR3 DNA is TGTGCCACCCAGGGGGAATATAATTCACCCCTCCACTTT. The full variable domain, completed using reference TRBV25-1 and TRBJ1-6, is EADIYQTPRYLVIGTGKKITLECSQTMGHDKMYWYQQDPGMELHLIHYSYGVNSTEKGDLSSESTVSRIRTEHFPLTLESARPSHTSQYLCATQGEYNSPLHFGNGTRLTVT.

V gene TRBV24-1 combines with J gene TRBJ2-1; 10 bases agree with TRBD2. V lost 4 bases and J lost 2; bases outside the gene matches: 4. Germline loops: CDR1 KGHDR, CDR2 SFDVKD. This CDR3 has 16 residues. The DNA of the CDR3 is TGTGCCACCAGTGACCTTAGCGGGAGGACCTACAATGAGCAGTTCTTC. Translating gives CATSDLSGRTYNEQFF.

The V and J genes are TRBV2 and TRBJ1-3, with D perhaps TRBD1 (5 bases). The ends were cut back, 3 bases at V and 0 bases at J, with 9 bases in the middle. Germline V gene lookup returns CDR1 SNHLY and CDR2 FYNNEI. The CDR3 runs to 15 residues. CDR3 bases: TGTGCCAGCAGTGAGGGGCGGCGCTCTGGAAACACCATATATTTT. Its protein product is CASSEGRRSGNTIYF.

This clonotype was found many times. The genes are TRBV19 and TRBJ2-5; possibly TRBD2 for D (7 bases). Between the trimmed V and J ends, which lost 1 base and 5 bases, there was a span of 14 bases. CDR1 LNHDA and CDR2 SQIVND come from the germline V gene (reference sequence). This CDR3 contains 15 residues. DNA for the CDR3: TGTGCCAGTAGTATAGGTGGCGGGGGCGGGGAGACCCAGTACTTC. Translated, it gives CASSIGGGGGETQYF.

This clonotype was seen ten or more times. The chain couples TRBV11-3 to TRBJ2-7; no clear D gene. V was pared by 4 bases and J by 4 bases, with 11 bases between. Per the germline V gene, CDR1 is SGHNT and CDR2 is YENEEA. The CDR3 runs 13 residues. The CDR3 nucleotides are TGTGCCAGCAGCTCCCCGGACGGGTACGAGCAGTACTTC. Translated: CASSSPDGYEQYF.

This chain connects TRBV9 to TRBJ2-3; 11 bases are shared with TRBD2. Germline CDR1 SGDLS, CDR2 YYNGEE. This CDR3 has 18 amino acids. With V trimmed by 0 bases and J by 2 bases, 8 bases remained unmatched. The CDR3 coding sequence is TGTGCCAGCAGCGTAGGGGCTAGCGGGGGGTGGATCACAGATACGCAGTATTTT. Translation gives CASSVGASGGWITDTQYF. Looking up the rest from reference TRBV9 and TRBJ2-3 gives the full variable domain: DSGVTQTPKHLITATGQRVTLRCSPRSGDLSVYWYQQSLDQGLQFLIQYYNGEERAKGNILERFSAQQFPDLHSELNLSSLELGDSALYFCASSVGASGGWITDTQYFGPGTRLTVL.

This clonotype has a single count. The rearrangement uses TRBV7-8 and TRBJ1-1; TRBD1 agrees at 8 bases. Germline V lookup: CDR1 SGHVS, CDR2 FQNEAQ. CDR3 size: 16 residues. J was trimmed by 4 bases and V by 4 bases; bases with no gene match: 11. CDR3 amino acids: CASSYLSRGLSTEAFF. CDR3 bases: TGTGCCAGCAGCTATTTGAGCAGGGGGCTGAGCACTGAAGCTTTCTTT. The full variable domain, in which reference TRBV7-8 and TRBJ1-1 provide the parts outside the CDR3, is GAGVSQSPRYKVAKRGQDVALRCDPISGHVSLFWYQQALGQGPEFLTYFQNEAQLDKSGLPSDRFFAERPEGSVSTLKIQRTQQEDSAVYLCASSYLSRGLSTEAFFGQGTRLTVV.

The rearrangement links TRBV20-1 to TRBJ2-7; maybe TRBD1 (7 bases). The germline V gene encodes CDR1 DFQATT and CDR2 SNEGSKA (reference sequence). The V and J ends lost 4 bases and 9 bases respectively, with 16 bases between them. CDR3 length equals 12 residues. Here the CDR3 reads CSATLRGEAQYF. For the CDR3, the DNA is TGCAGTGCTACCCTCAGGGGGGAGGCGCAGTACTTC.

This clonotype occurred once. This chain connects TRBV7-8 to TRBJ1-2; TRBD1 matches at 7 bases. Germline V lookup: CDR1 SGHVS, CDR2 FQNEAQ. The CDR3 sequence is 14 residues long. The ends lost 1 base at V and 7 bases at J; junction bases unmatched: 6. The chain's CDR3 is CASSLVVQGGGYTF. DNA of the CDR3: TGTGCCAGCAGCTTAGTGGTCCAGGGGGGTGGCTACACCTTC.

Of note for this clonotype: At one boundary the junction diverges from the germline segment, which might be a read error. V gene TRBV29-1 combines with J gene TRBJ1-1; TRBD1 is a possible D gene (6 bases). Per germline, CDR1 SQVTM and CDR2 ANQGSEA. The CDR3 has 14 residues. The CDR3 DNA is TGCAACGTTGATTGGGGGCCTATGAACACTGAAGCTTTCTTT. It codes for CNVDWGPMNTEAFF.

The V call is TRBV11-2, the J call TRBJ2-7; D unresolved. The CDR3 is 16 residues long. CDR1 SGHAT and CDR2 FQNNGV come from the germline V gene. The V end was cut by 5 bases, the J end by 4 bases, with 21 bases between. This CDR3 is CASSLPTAGPRYEQYF. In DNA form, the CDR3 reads TGTGCCAGCAGCCTCCCGACGGCCGGACCCAGGTACGAGCAGTACTTC. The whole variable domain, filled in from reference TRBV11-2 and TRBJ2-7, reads EAGVAQSPRYKIIEKRQSVAFWCNPISGHATLYWYQQILGQGPKLLIQFQNNGVVDDSQLPKDRFSAERLKGVDSTLKIQPAKLEDSAVYLCASSLPTAGPRYEQYFGPGTRLTVT.

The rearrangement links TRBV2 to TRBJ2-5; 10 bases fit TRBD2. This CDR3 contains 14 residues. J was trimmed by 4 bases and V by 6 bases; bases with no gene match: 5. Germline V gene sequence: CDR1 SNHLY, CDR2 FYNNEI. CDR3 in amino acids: CASRPLAGVETQYF. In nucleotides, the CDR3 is TGTGCCAGCAGACCCCTAGCGGGAGTAGAGACCCAGTACTTC.

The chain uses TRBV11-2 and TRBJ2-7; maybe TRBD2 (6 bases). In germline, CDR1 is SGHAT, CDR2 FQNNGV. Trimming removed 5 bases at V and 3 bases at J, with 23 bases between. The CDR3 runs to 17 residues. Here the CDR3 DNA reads TGTGCCAGCAGCCCTCGTTCGTGGCGGGACCCATACTACGAGCAGTACTTC. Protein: CASSPRSWRDPYYEQYF.

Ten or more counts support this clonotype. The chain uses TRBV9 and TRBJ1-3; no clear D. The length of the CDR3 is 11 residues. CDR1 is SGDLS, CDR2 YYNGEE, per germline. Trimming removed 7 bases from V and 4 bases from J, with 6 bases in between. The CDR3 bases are TGTGCCAGCCGGGCCGGAAACACCATATATTTT. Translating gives CASRAGNTIYF.

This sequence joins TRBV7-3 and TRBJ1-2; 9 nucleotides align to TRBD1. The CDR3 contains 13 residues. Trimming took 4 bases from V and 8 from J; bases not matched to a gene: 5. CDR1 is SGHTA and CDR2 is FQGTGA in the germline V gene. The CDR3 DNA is TGTGCCAGCAGCTCTGACAGGGGGAGAGGCTACACCTTC. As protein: CASSSDRGRGYTF.

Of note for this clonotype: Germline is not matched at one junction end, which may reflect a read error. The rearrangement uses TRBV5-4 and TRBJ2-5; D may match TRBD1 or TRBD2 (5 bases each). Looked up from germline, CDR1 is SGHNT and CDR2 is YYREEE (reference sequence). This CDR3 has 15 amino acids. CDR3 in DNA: TGTGCCAGCACCTTGGGACCGGGGTCCCAAGAGACCCAGTACTTC. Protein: CASTLGPGSQETQYF.

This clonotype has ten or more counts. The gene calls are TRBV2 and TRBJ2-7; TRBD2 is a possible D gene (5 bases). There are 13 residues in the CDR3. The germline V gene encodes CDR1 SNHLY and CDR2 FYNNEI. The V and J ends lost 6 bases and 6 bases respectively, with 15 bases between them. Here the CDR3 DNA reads TGTGCCAGCAGGAGGGTCGAAACCCTCGAGCAGTACTTC. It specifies CASRRVETLEQYF. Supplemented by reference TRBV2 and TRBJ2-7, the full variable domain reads EPEVTQTPSHQVTQMGQEVILRCVPISNHLYFYWYRQILGQKVEFLVSFYNNEISEKSEIFDDQFSVERPDGSNFTLKIRSTKLEDSAMYFCASRRVETLEQYFGPGTRLTVT.